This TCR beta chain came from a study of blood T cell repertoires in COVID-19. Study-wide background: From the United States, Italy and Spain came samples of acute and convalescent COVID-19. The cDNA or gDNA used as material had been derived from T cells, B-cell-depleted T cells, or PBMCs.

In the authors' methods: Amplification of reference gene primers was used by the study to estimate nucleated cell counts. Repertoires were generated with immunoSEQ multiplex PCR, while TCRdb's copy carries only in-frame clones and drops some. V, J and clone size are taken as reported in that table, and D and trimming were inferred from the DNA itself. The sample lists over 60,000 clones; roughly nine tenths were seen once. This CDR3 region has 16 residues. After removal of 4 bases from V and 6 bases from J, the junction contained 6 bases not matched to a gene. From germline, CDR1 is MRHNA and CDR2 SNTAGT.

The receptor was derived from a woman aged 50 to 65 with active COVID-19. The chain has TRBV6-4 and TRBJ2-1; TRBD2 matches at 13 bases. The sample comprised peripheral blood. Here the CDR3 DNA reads TGTGCCAGCAGTGTTGGGGGGACTAGCGGGGCCAATGAGCAGTTCTTC. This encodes CASSVGGTSGANEQFF.